In this sample, the clone carrying this T cell receptor (beta chain) turned up a few times. The target antigen is unknown. TCRdb itself ran the 5' RACE reads through MiXCR, one entry per CDR3 protein. This table holds roughly 80,000 distinct CDR3 sequences, more than 11% found once. The germline CDR1 and CDR2 sequences are LGHDT and YNNKEL (reference sequence). There are 15 residues in the CDR3. J gave up 2 bases and V 4 bases, and 6 bases lay outside the gene matches. The sample comes from a study of T-cell memory formation after mild COVID-19. Across the whole study: For the most part, TCR clusters were specific to one donor.

Study-level results: Pre-infection memory held some responding clones, suggesting pre-existing cross-reactive T cells responded. The main location of contracting CD4+ clones was CM and EM, and that of contracting CD8+ clones was EMRA. Contracting clones from day 15 to 85 showed balanced CD4/CD8; later expanders favored CD4+.

The TCR was taken from an adult woman who had mild COVID-19 (a few samples of this study predate the infection). Cell type and time point are not known. The chain recombines TRBV3-1 with TRBJ2-7; 9 bases align to TRBD1. Specimen: PBMCs or a T cell subset sorted from them (not recorded which). The DNA of the CDR3 is TGTGCCAGCAGCCCGCCGGGACAGGGTCCCTACGAGCAGTACTTC. This translates into CASSPPGQGPYEQYF.